These 5 T cell receptor beta chains were all obtained from the same sample, sequenced in a study of blood T cell repertoires in COVID-19. Only in-frame clones appear in the TCRdb table, and some are missing; sequencing was by immunoSEQ multiplex PCR. Altogether 200,000 to 250,000 clones are present, 84% being singletons, with the ten largest covering around a sixth. The specimen sequenced was peripheral blood. These receptors all stem from an elderly woman with active or convalescent COVID-19.

The chain joins TRBV28 to TRBJ2-1; 8 nucleotides match TRBD2. The CDR3 is 16 amino acids. The J segment lost 4 bases and the V segment lost 5 bases, leaving 10 bases of the junction unmatched. Germline V gene data show CDR1 as MDHEN and CDR2 as SYDVKM. The CDR3 spells CASSPTGRGDYNEQFF. In DNA, the CDR3 is TGTGCCAGCAGTCCAACTGGGCGGGGGGATTACAATGAGCAGTTCTTC. Complete variable domain (other parts from reference TRBV28 and TRBJ2-1): DVKVTQSSRYLVKRTGEKVFLECVQDMDHENMFWYRQDPGLGLRLIYFSYDVKMKEKGDIPEGYSVSREKKERFSLILESASTNQTSMYLCASSPTGRGDYNEQFFGPGTRLTVL.

The chain uses TRBV5-1 and TRBJ2-5; TRBD2 agrees at 7 bases. Germline lookup yields CDR1 SGHRS and CDR2 YFSETQ. The CDR3 runs 17 residues. J was trimmed by 5 bases and V by 4 bases; bases with no gene match: 17. CDR3 amino acids: CASSPPSGIAGAETQYF. CDR3 coding DNA: TGCGCCAGCAGCCCACCTTCGGGGATAGCGGGCGCGGAGACCCAGTACTTC.

The chain recombines TRBV7-3 with TRBJ2-1; 8 bases line up with TRBD2. CDR3 size: 14 residues. After removal of 6 bases from V and 0 bases from J, the junction contained 1 base not matched to a gene. Germline assignment: CDR1 SGHTA and CDR2 FQGTGA. This CDR3 reads CASSTSGSYNEQFF. CDR3 DNA sequence: TGTGCCAGCAGTACTAGCGGCTCCTACAATGAGCAGTTCTTC.

The chain joins TRBV5-1 to TRBJ2-7; 11 bases match TRBD2. CDR1 and CDR2 (germline): SGHRS, YFSETQ. V gave up 4 bases and J gave up 7 bases; unmatched junction bases: 7. The CDR3 contains 14 residues. The CDR3: CASSLLAGEEEQYF. The CDR3 nucleotides read TGCGCCAGCAGCCTACTAGCGGGGGAGGAGGAGCAGTACTTC.

The gene calls are TRBV9 and TRBJ1-1; the D is unclear. Trimming left V 0 bases short and J 3 bases short, with 9 bases between. The CDR3 spans 14 residues. Germline CDR1 and CDR2: SGDLS and YYNGEE. CDR3 region: CASSVGAQHTEAFF. The CDR3 region has the DNA TGTGCCAGCAGCGTAGGGGCACAACACACTGAAGCTTTCTTT.